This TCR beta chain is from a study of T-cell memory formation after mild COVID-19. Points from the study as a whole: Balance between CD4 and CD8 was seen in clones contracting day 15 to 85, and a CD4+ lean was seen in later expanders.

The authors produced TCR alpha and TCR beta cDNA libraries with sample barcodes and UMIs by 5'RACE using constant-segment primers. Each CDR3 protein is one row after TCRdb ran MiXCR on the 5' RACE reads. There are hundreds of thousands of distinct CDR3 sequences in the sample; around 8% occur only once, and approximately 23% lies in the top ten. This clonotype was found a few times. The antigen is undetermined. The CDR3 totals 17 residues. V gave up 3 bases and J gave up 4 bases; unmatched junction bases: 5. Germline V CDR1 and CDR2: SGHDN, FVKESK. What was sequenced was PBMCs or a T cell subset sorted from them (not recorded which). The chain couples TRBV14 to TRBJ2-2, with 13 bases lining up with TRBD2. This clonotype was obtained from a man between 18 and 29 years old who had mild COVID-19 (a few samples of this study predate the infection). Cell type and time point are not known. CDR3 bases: TGTGCCAGCAGCCACACGAGGACTAGCGGGGGCACCGGGGAGCTGTTTTTT. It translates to CASSHTRTSGGTGELFF.